A single sample is the source of the 15 T cell receptor beta chains below, sequenced in a study of identifying expanded T cells in peripheral blood (dated by TCRdb to the late 2010s). The library was produced with the immunoSEQ multiplex PCR assay. TCRdb stores this immuneACCESS table with in-frame sequences only. Part of the clones is absent; in the studies checked, under half of the shortfall reflects unresolved V genes, and no reason is known for the rest. This sample holds 95,000 to 150,000 clones; more than 75% were observed only once. The biggest ten clones account for approximately 3% of the sample. Sequenced input: blood. The origin of the receptors is a person aged 18 to 69 in good health.

The rearrangement uses TRBV11-2 and TRBJ1-2, with TRBD1 matching over 7 bases. With 6 bases clipped from V and 4 bases from J, the junction kept 8 bases outside the gene matches. Germline CDR1 SGHAT, CDR2 FQNNGV. The CDR3 runs 14 residues. This CDR3 is CASRSPGQFYGYTF. CDR3 in DNA: TGTGCCAGCAGGTCCCCGGGACAGTTCTATGGCTACACCTTC.

The chain uses TRBV5-4 and TRBJ1-3; D remains ambiguous. The V end was cut by 4 bases, the J end by 4 bases, with 12 bases between. The CDR3 extends over 14 amino acids. Germline V lookup: CDR1 SGHNT, CDR2 YYREEE (reference sequence). The CDR3 reads CASSQPGAGNTIYF. The CDR3 DNA is TGTGCCAGCAGCCAACCGGGAGCGGGAAACACCATATATTTT.

This sequence joins TRBV7-9 and TRBJ1-1, with D unresolved. The germline V and J ends were trimmed by 5 bases and 5 bases, with 21 bases remaining between them. The CDR3 runs to 16 residues. Looked up from germline, CDR1 is SEHNR and CDR2 is FQNEAQ (reference sequence). CDR3 coding DNA: TGTGCCAGCAGCCCAAGCCGGGTGACTGGGAAGACTGAAGCTTTCTTT. It yields the protein CASSPSRVTGKTEAFF.

This clone was observed a single time. The chain recombines TRBV29-1 with TRBJ2-7; 9 bases are shared with TRBD1. Germline CDR1 is SQVTM and CDR2 is ANQGSEA. The CDR3 loop spans 14 amino acids. Trimming at V came to 5 bases and at J to 0 bases, leaving 5 bases not matched to a gene. As DNA, the CDR3 is TGCAGCGTTTTAGGGGACAGGGTCTCCTACGAGCAGTACTTC. Encoded protein: CSVLGDRVSYEQYF.

The CDR3 DNA reads TGTGCCAGCAGCCAATCAAGTTACGAGCAGTACTTC. This gives the protein CASSQSSYEQYF. The rearrangement links TRBV14 to TRBJ2-7; no clear D. Germline CDR1 SGHDN, CDR2 FVKESK. V gave up 2 bases and J gave up 4 bases, with 6 bases separating them. CDR3 size: 12 residues.

The rearrangement joins TRBV27 to TRBJ2-1, with D tentatively TRBD1 (6 bases). Germline V lookup: CDR1 MNHEY, CDR2 SMNVEV (reference sequence). Trimming removed 8 bases at V and 5 bases at J, with 16 bases between. This CDR3 is 14 amino acids long. The CDR3 is CASGPYQGNNEQFF. As DNA, the CDR3 is TGTGCCAGCGGTCCATATCAGGGGAACAATGAGCAGTTCTTC.

This rearrangement joins TRBV15 to TRBJ2-7; no reliable D call. The germline gives CDR1 LNHNV, CDR2 YYDKDF (reference sequence). The V and J ends lost 1 base and 2 bases respectively, with 12 bases between them. The CDR3 covers 15 residues. The CDR3 loop is CATSRARTDPYEQYF. The CDR3 nucleotides read TGTGCCACCAGCAGAGCCCGGACGGATCCCTACGAGCAGTACTTC.

This clone was detected only once. The rearrangement uses TRBV29-1 and TRBJ1-1, with D maybe TRBD1 (5 bases). Per germline, CDR1 SQVTM and CDR2 ANQGSEA. Trimming removed 3 bases at V and 5 bases at J, with 16 bases between. The CDR3 totals 14 residues. The CDR3 loop reads CSVDTGPGGTEAFF. CDR3 nucleotides: TGCAGCGTTGATACAGGCCCCGGGGGAACTGAAGCTTTCTTT. The full variable domain, completed using reference TRBV29-1 and TRBJ1-1, is SAVISQKPSRDICQRGTSLTIQCQVDSQVTMMFWYRQQPGQSLTLIATANQGSEATYESGFVIDKFPISRPNLTFSTLTVSNMSPEDSSIYLCSVDTGPGGTEAFFGQGTRLTVV.

This clone was seen only once. The chain recombines TRBV6-5 with TRBJ2-7, with a weak D call TRBD1 (5 bases). The V gene's germline CDR1 is MNHEY and CDR2 SVGAGI. Deletions cut 0 bases from V and 7 bases from J, with 13 bases between. The CDR3 length is 14 residues. The CDR3 nucleotides are TGTGCCAGCAGTTACTCATGGGGCCTGGGGGAGCAGTACTTC. Encoded protein: CASSYSWGLGEQYF.

The CDR3 DNA follows: TGTGCCAGCAGCTTAGTGGGGGGAACCTATAATTCACCCCTCCACTTT. Translation: CASSLVGGTYNSPLHF. V usage is TRBV7-2 and J usage is TRBJ1-6, with D perhaps TRBD1 (5 bases). CDR1 SGHTA and CDR2 FQGNSA come from the germline V gene. Trimming pared 1 base from V and 2 bases from J, leaving 9 bases between. This CDR3 spans 16 amino acids.

The V gene is TRBV7-2, the J gene TRBJ2-2; no firm D call. Looked up from germline, CDR1 is SGHTA and CDR2 is FQGNSA. This CDR3 has 14 amino acids. With 2 bases removed from V and 1 base from J, the gap between germline ends came to 5 bases. Here the CDR3 DNA reads TGTGCCAGCAGCTTAAAAGGGAACACCGGGGAGCTGTTTTTT. Translating it yields CASSLKGNTGELFF.

This clone has more than one count but fewer than ten. The CDR3 nucleotides are TGTGCCTGGAGTGTTTCTGGGAAGGAAATCTATGGCTACACCTTC. As protein: CAWSVSGKEIYGYTF. This sequence joins TRBV30 and TRBJ1-2; D gene uncertain. There are 15 residues in the CDR3. In germline, CDR1 is GTSNPN, CDR2 SVGIG (reference sequence). V dropped 0 bases and J dropped 4 bases, with 15 bases sitting between them.

The V and J genes are TRBV7-9 and TRBJ2-7, with D possibly TRBD1 on 6 matching bases. The CDR3 has 13 residues. CDR1 is SEHNR and CDR2 is FQNEAQ in the germline V gene (reference sequence). V was trimmed by 5 bases and J by 6 bases, leaving 14 bases between them. CDR3 bases: TGTGCCAGCAGCCCTGGGGGCCGTGGCGAGCAGTACTTC. Residues: CASSPGGRGEQYF.

CDR3 amino acids: CASSYSLTGYEQYF. The CDR3 bases are TGTGCCAGCAGTTACTCTTTGACAGGGTACGAGCAGTACTTC. The chain is built from TRBV6-5 and TRBJ2-5, with TRBD1 matching 7 bases. The assigned J gene may be wrong: the sequence end matches TRBJ2-7 better. The CDR3 totals 14 residues. The germline CDR1 and CDR2 sequences are MNHEY and SVGAGI.

The V and J genes are TRBV6-1 and TRBJ2-5; D uncertain. V shed 6 bases and J shed 2 bases, with 16 bases lying between them. The germline gives CDR1 MNHNS, CDR2 SASEGT. The CDR3 contains 15 residues. Written as DNA, the CDR3 is TGTGCCAGCAGCCCGACCGACTTAATTCAAGAGACCCAGTACTTC. Protein product: CASSPTDLIQETQYF.